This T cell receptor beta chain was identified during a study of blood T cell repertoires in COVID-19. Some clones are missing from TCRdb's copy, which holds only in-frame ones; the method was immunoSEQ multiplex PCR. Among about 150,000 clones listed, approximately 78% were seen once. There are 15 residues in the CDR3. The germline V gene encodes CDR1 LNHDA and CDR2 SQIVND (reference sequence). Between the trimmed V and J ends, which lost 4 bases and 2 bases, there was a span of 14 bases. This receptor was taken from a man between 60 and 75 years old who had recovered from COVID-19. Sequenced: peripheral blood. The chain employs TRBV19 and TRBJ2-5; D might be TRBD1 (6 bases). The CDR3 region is CASSSRTAVQETQYF. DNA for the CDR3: TGTGCCAGTAGTAGCCGGACAGCCGTTCAAGAGACCCAGTACTTC.